This T cell receptor beta chain was observed in a study of blood T cells in healthy people across ages. Trimming removed 3 bases from V and 1 base from J, with 15 bases in between. This CDR3 contains 16 residues. Germline CDR1 SEHNR, CDR2 FQNEAQ (reference sequence). Primers used in a second PCR of roughly 7 to 12 cycles were a sample-barcoded 5' primer and a J-beta primer mix. TCRdb reanalysed the 5' RACE reads using MiXCR and keeps one entry per CDR3 protein. The sample contains about 770,000 distinct CDR3 sequences, around 45% of which appear only once. The receptor's source is a man in his fifties or sixties in good health. Sequenced sample: blood. The chain recombines TRBV7-9 with TRBJ1-2, with TRBD1 as a possible D gene (5 bases). The CDR3 coding sequence is TGTGCCAGCAGCTTGGGGCGGACAACCCTTAACTATGGCTACACCTTC. Residues: CASSLGRTTLNYGYTF.